The 30 T cell receptor beta chains reported below all come from one sample, sequenced in a study of blood T cell repertoires in COVID-19. Only in-frame clones appear in the TCRdb table, and some are missing; sequencing was by immunoSEQ multiplex PCR. The table includes some 80,000 clones, about four fifths detected once. Sequencing used peripheral blood. The receptors were gathered from a middle-aged woman with active or convalescent COVID-19.

The chain links TRBV19 to TRBJ1-1, with TRBD1 as a possible D gene (5 bases). CDR1 LNHDA and CDR2 SQIVND come from the germline V gene (reference sequence). The CDR3 contains 13 residues. V shed 5 bases and J shed 6 bases, with 13 bases lying between them. The DNA for the CDR3 is TGTGCCAGTAGTGTGAAGGGGATAGCTGAAGCTTTCTTT. Translation: CASSVKGIAEAFF.

A single count supports this clone. The chain carries TRBV28 and TRBJ1-1; D remains ambiguous. Trimming took 5 bases from V and 6 from J, leaving 13 bases between them. Germline CDR1 and CDR2: MDHEN and SYDVKM. This CDR3 comprises 13 residues. The CDR3 spells CASSLPQYAEAFF. As DNA, the CDR3 is TGTGCCAGCAGTCTCCCTCAGTACGCTGAAGCTTTCTTT.

The chain combines TRBV28 with TRBJ2-1; TRBD2 aligns across 9 bases. CDR3 length equals 15 residues. Trimming at V came to 1 base and at J to 7 bases, leaving 5 bases not matched to a gene. Germline V gives CDR1 MDHEN, CDR2 SYDVKM. The CDR3 bases are TGTGCCAGCAGTTTATCGCGACTAGCGGTTAATGAGCAGTTCTTC. This encodes CASSLSRLAVNEQFF.

The chain recombines TRBV7-2 with TRBJ1-5, with D perhaps matching TRBD1 (5 bases). Germline V gene sequence: CDR1 SGHTA, CDR2 FQGNSA. V shed 4 bases and J shed 4 bases, with 14 bases lying between them. This CDR3 spans 15 amino acids. Here the CDR3 DNA reads TGTGCCAGCAGCTATGACAGCACCTCGAATCAGCCCCAGCATTTT. Protein product: CASSYDSTSNQPQHF.

The chain joins TRBV3-1 (or the pseudogene TRBV3-2) to TRBJ2-7, with TRBD1 identical over 7 bases. Germline values: CDR1 LGHDT, CDR2 YNNKEL (reference sequence). CDR3 length equals 14 residues. Trimming took 4 bases from V and 3 from J; bases not matched to a gene: 6. CDR3 region: CASSLGQVLYEQYF. For the CDR3, the DNA is TGTGCCAGCAGCCTCGGACAGGTTCTCTACGAGCAGTACTTC.

The gene calls are TRBV7-2 and TRBJ2-5, with 10 bases lining up with TRBD2. Germline trimming cut 3 bases from V and 5 bases from J; bases unmatched to any gene: 3. CDR3 size: 14 residues. Germline assignment: CDR1 SGHTA and CDR2 FQGNSA. CDR3 coding DNA: TGTGCCAGCAGCTTGGGACTAGCGATGGAGACCCAGTACTTC. Translated: CASSLGLAMETQYF.

The chain links TRBV30 to TRBJ1-3, with D perhaps matching TRBD1 (5 bases). Per the germline V gene, CDR1 is GTSNPN and CDR2 is SVGIG (reference sequence). The V gene lost 0 bases and the J gene lost 6 bases, with 15 bases spanning the gap. This CDR3 is 15 amino acids long. The CDR3 is CAWSVRGGRLNTIYF. CDR3 bases: TGTGCCTGGAGTGTACGGGGGGGACGTTTAAACACCATATATTTT.

The chain recombines TRBV9 with TRBJ2-3; D is possibly TRBD1 (5 bases). CDR3 length equals 13 residues. CDR1 and CDR2 (germline): SGDLS, YYNGEE. Trimming left V 2 bases short and J 3 bases short, with 7 bases between. The CDR3: CASSVQGTDTQYF. Written as DNA, the CDR3 is TGTGCCAGCAGCGTGCAGGGAACAGATACGCAGTATTTT.

This chain joins TRBV6-5 and TRBJ2-7; 9 nucleotides agree with TRBD1. With 6 bases clipped from V and 3 bases from J, the junction kept 9 bases outside the gene matches. Germline lookup yields CDR1 MNHEY and CDR2 SVGAGI. The CDR3 contains 15 residues. DNA for the CDR3: TGTGCCAGCAGGGCCGCCGGGACAGGGTACTACGAGCAGTACTTC. It yields the protein CASRAAGTGYYEQYF.

The chain employs TRBV5-1 and TRBJ1-1, with 7 bases identical to TRBD1. V was clipped by 4 bases and J by 7 bases; unmatched bases: 7. The CDR3 length is 13 residues. Per germline, CDR1 SGHRS and CDR2 YFSETQ. For the CDR3, the DNA is TGCGCCAGCAGCAGCCCCGGGACAGATGAAGCTTTCTTT. This translates into CASSSPGTDEAFF.

This chain uses TRBV27 with TRBJ2-1; the match to TRBD2 covers 7 bases. Germline assignment: CDR1 MNHEY and CDR2 SMNVEV (reference sequence). The J segment lost 7 bases and the V segment lost 11 bases, leaving 5 bases of the junction unmatched. The CDR3 runs to 11 residues. The CDR3 region has the DNA TGTGCCCATCGGGGGGAGAATGAGCAGTTCTTC. It yields the protein CAHRGENEQFF.

The V and J genes are TRBV19 and TRBJ2-1; 9 nucleotides agree with TRBD1. The CDR3 length is 14 residues. With V trimmed by 6 bases and J by 2 bases, 2 bases remained unmatched. CDR1 is LNHDA and CDR2 is SQIVND in the germline V gene (reference sequence). The CDR3 DNA is TGTGCCAGTAGGGACAGGGGAGCCTACAATGAGCAGTTCTTC. This codes for CASRDRGAYNEQFF.

V and J are TRBV4-2 and TRBJ1-4, with D perhaps matching TRBD1 (5 bases). The CDR3 has 15 amino acids. Trimming cost V 0 bases and J 7 bases, with 12 bases left between them. The V gene's germline CDR1 is LGHNA and CDR2 YNFKEQ. The CDR3, as DNA: TGTGCCAGCAGCCAAGATGCAGGGTTGGGTGAAAAACTGTTTTTT. As protein: CASSQDAGLGEKLFF.

The V call is TRBV9, the J call TRBJ2-3, with TRBD2 matching over 9 bases. Germline-derived CDR1 and CDR2 are SGDLS and YYNGEE. J gave up 2 bases and V 3 bases, and 1 base lay outside the gene matches. This CDR3 is 14 amino acids long. This CDR3 reads CASSERGVTDTQYF. CDR3 coding DNA: TGTGCCAGCAGCGAGCGGGGGGTCACAGATACGCAGTATTTT.

This clone was recorded only once. The CDR3 DNA reads TGTGCCAGCAGCTCGACTCCGGGACAAGGGGACTCCTACGAGCAGTACTTC. This gives the protein CASSSTPGQGDSYEQYF. The chain recombines TRBV7-9 with TRBJ2-7, with D possibly being TRBD1 (6 bases). The V end was cut by 4 bases, the J end by 0 bases, with 19 bases between. Germline lookup yields CDR1 SEHNR and CDR2 FQNEAQ (reference sequence). There are 17 residues in the CDR3.

The gene calls are TRBV6-5 and TRBJ2-1, with 8 bases fitting TRBD1. The ends lost 6 bases at V and 7 bases at J; junction bases unmatched: 11. This CDR3 region has 15 residues. CDR1 is MNHEY, CDR2 SVGAGI, per germline. Here the CDR3 DNA reads TGTGCCAGCAGGAATTACGGACAGGGAGGAAATGAGCAGTTCTTC. Its protein is CASRNYGQGGNEQFF.

This sequence joins TRBV19 and TRBJ2-1, with 7 nucleotides matching TRBD1. CDR3 length: 16 residues. CDR1 is LNHDA and CDR2 is SQIVND in the germline V gene (reference sequence). The ends lost 6 bases at V and 6 bases at J; junction bases unmatched: 14. CDR3 sequence: CASSTGRWAGGNEQFF. The DNA for the CDR3 is TGTGCCAGTAGCACCGGCCGGTGGGCAGGGGGCAATGAGCAGTTCTTC.

The chain is built from TRBV6-9 and TRBJ1-4; D might be TRBD1 (5 bases). CDR3 length: 21 residues. The V end was cut by 4 bases, the J end by 6 bases, with 33 bases between. Germline loops: CDR1 MNHGY, CDR2 SVAAGI. In nucleotides, the CDR3 is TGTGCCAGCAGTTCCCCCAGGGCCCCGGGACTTACCTACAGAGGGGATGAAAAACTGTTTTTT. This gives the protein CASSSPRAPGLTYRGDEKLFF.

This clone was observed once. The V and J genes are TRBV6-1 and TRBJ2-7, with D possibly TRBD1 on 6 matching bases. V shed 1 base and J shed 8 bases, with 12 bases lying between them. This CDR3 spans 13 amino acids. Germline V CDR1 and CDR2: MNHNS, SASEGT. As DNA, the CDR3 is TGTGCCAGCAGTGAAGTGGAACAGGGTAAGCAGTACTTC. Translating gives CASSEVEQGKQYF.

The chain uses TRBV28 and TRBJ1-6; D perhaps matches TRBD1 (6 bases). Germline V gene data show CDR1 as MDHEN and CDR2 as SYDVKM. There are 17 residues in the CDR3. Between the trimmed V and J ends, which lost 5 bases and 5 bases, there was a span of 19 bases. CDR3 region: CASSTEPGTQHNSPLHF. Here the CDR3 DNA reads TGTGCCAGCAGTACAGAGCCCGGGACACAACATAATTCACCCCTCCACTTT.

V gene TRBV27 combines with J gene TRBJ2-7; D might be TRBD2 (5 bases). Germline values: CDR1 MNHEY, CDR2 SMNVEV (reference sequence). The ends were cut back, 10 bases at V and 2 bases at J, with 21 bases in the middle. This CDR3 spans 15 amino acids. The CDR3 DNA reads TGTGCCACCAAGTTTTTGACTAACGGCCCCTACGAGCAGTACTTC. The encoded protein is CATKFLTNGPYEQYF.

The rearrangement uses TRBV5-1 and TRBJ1-2, with 9 bases that match TRBD1. J was trimmed by 4 bases and V by 0 bases; bases with no gene match: 7. This CDR3 region has 16 residues. Per germline, CDR1 SGHRS and CDR2 YFSETQ. CDR3 nucleotides: TGCGCCAGCAGCTTGGACAGGGGGCGCGGAGGCTATGGCTACACCTTC. It yields the protein CASSLDRGRGGYGYTF.

Remarks on this clone: This same CDR3 is encoded by further DNA sequences in the sample. CDR3 in DNA: TGTGCCAGCAGTTTACGGGTGGTTTTCTACGAGCAGTACTTC. Translating it yields CASSLRVVFYEQYF. The gene calls are TRBV28 and TRBJ2-7; D is uncertain. The V gene lost 2 bases and the J gene lost 3 bases, with 11 bases spanning the gap. The CDR3 is made up of 14 amino acids. Germline CDR1 reads MDHEN; CDR2 reads SYDVKM.

This clone appeared many times. The same CDR3 is also encoded by other DNA sequences in this sample. The chain joins TRBV7-9 to TRBJ2-1; 10 positions match TRBD2. Per the germline V gene, CDR1 is SEHNR and CDR2 is FQNEAQ (reference sequence). V shed 4 bases and J 7 bases; nucleotides not matched to a gene: 10. The CDR3 runs to 16 residues. The DNA of the CDR3 is TGTGCCAGCAGCTCGCTAAATAGCGGGGGGTTGAATGAGCAGTTCTTC. It is translated as CASSSLNSGGLNEQFF.

The chain joins TRBV5-5 to TRBJ2-2; D possibly corresponds to TRBD2 (5 bases). Looked up from germline, CDR1 is SGHKS and CDR2 is YYEKEE (reference sequence). This CDR3 has 16 residues. Trimming removed 0 bases from V and 0 bases from J, with 9 bases in between. The CDR3 is CASSLGGGPNTGELFF. The CDR3 bases are TGTGCCAGCAGCTTGGGAGGAGGCCCGAACACCGGGGAGCTGTTTTTT. The full variable domain, its missing parts supplied by reference TRBV5-5 and TRBJ2-2, is DAGVTQSPTHLIKTRGQQVTLRCSPISGHKSVSWYQQVLGQGPQFIFQYYEKEERGRGNFPDRFSARQFPNYSSELNVNALLLGDSALYLCASSLGGGPNTGELFFGEGSRLTVL.

V and J are TRBV19 and TRBJ2-5, with a tentative D call TRBD1 (8 bases). Germline V gives CDR1 LNHDA, CDR2 SQIVND (reference sequence). This CDR3 is built from 13 residues. Trimming took off 6 bases at V and 5 bases at J, with 13 bases between the two ends. CDR3 DNA: TGTGCCAGTAGAAACAGGGGGGGGGAGACCCAGTACTTC. Translated: CASRNRGGETQYF.

The chain recombines TRBV11-2 with TRBJ1-1, with unresolved D. Germline V gene lookup returns CDR1 SGHAT and CDR2 FQNNGV. This CDR3 has 15 amino acids. V lost 4 bases and J 6 bases, leaving 18 bases between the germline ends. Here the CDR3 reads CASSSAISPRAEAFF. Written as DNA, the CDR3 is TGTGCCAGCAGCTCGGCTATCTCTCCGAGGGCTGAAGCTTTCTTT. Full variable domain (rest looked up from reference TRBV11-2 and TRBJ1-1): EAGVAQSPRYKIIEKRQSVAFWCNPISGHATLYWYQQILGQGPKLLIQFQNNGVVDDSQLPKDRFSAERLKGVDSTLKIQPAKLEDSAVYLCASSSAISPRAEAFFGQGTRLTVV.

This sequence joins TRBV5-4 and TRBJ1-2, with 7 bases lining up with TRBD1. The CDR3 sequence is 16 residues long. Germline V gene sequence: CDR1 SGHNT, CDR2 YYREEE (reference sequence). Losses at the gene ends were 0 bases for V and 5 bases for J; bases not matched to a gene: 10. The CDR3 sequence: CASSLAKGGRSYGYTF. CDR3 nucleotide sequence: TGTGCCAGCAGCTTGGCCAAAGGGGGCCGAAGTTATGGCTACACCTTC.

This chain connects TRBV5-6 to TRBJ1-2; TRBD1 aligns across 8 bases. Germline lookup yields CDR1 SGHDT and CDR2 YYEEEE. The CDR3 extends over 13 amino acids. The trim removed 3 bases at V and 6 bases at J, leaving 4 bases unmatched. The CDR3 region has the DNA TGTGCCAGCAGCTCTTTACAGGGGGATGGCTACACCTTC. Its protein is CASSSLQGDGYTF.

The V call is TRBV28, the J call TRBJ1-1; tentatively, D is TRBD1 (6 bases). The V gene's germline CDR1 is MDHEN and CDR2 SYDVKM. The CDR3 consists of 14 residues. V lost 5 bases to trimming and J lost 6 bases, with 16 bases between them. Written as DNA, the CDR3 is TGTGCCAGCAGTACCCAAACAGGGATACCTGAAGCTTTCTTT. Translation: CASSTQTGIPEAFF.